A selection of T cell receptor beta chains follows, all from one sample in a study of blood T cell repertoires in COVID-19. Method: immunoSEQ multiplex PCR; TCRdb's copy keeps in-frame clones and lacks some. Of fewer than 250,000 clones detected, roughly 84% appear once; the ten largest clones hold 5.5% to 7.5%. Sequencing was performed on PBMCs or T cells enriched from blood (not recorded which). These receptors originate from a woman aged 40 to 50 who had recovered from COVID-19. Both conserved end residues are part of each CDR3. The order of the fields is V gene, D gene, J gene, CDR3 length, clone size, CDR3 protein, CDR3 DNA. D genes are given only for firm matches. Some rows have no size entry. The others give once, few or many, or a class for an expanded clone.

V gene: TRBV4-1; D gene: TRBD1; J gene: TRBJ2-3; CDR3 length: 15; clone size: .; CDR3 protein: CASSQRTGGWDTQYF; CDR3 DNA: TGCGCCAGCAGCCAGAGGACAGGGGGCTGGGATACGCAGTATTTT
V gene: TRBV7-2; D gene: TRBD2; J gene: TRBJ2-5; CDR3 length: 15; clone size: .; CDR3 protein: CASSSDTAGGGDQYF; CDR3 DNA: TGTGCCAGCAGCTCCGATACGGCGGGAGGTGGGGACCAGTACTTC
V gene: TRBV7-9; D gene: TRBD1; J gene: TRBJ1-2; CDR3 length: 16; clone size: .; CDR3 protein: CASSLSGTGLNYGYTF; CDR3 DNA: TGTGCCAGCAGCTTATCCGGGACAGGGCTTAACTATGGCTACACCTTC
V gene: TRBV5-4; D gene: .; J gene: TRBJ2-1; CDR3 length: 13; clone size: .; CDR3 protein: CASSTRLDNEQFF; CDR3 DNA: TGTGCCAGCAGCACAAGACTAGATAATGAGCAGTTCTTC
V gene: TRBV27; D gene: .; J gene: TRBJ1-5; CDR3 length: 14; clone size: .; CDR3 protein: CASSQGWSNQPQHF; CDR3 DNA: TGTGCCAGCTCACAGGGCTGGAGCAATCAGCCCCAGCATTTT
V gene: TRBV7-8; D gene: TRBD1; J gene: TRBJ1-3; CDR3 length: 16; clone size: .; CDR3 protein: CASSVQNRGIGNTIYF; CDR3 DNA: TGTGCCAGCAGCGTACAGAACAGGGGGATCGGAAACACCATATATTTT
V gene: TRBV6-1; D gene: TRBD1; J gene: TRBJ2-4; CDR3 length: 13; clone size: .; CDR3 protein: CASSDGQGGIQYF; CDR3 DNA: TGTGCCAGCAGTGACGGACAGGGGGGCATTCAGTACTTC
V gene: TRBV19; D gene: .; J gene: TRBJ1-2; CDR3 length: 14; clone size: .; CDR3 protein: CASSPGTTFYGYTF; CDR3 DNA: TGTGCCAGTAGTCCCGGGACAACCTTTTATGGCTACACCTTC
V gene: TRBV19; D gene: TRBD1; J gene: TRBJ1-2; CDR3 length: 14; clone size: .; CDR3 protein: CASSIQGDFRGYTF; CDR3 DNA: TGTGCCAGTAGTATTCAGGGGGACTTTCGTGGCTACACCTTC
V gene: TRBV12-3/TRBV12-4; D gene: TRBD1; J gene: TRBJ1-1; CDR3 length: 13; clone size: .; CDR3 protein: CASKGQVGTEAFF; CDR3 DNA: TGTGCCAGCAAAGGACAGGTAGGAACTGAAGCTTTCTTT
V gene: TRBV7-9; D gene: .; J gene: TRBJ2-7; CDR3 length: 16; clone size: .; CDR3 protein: CASSSGSLTPLYEQYF; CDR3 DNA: TGTGCCAGCAGCTCCGGATCTTTGACACCTCTCTACGAGCAGTACTTC
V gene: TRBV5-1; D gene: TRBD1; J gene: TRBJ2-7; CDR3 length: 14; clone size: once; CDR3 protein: CASSLQDRGLEQYF; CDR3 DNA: TGCGCCAGCAGCTTGCAGGACAGGGGGCTTGAGCAGTACTTC
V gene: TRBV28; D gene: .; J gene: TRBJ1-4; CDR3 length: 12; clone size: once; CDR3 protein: CASSAGFEKLFF; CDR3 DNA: TGTGCCAGCAGCGCAGGGTTTGAAAAACTGTTTTTT
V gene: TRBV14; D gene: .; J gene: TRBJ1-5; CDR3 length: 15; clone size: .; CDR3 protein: CASSQELGANQPQHF; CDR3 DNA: TGTGCCAGCAGCCAAGAATTAGGGGCTAATCAGCCCCAGCATTTT
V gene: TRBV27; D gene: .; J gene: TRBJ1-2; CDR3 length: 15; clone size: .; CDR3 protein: CASSLIQGNLGGYTF; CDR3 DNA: TGTGCCAGCAGTTTAATACAGGGAAATTTAGGGGGCTACACCTTC
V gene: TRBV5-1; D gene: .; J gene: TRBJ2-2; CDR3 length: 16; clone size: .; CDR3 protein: CASSRGRGASTGELFF; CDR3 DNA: TGCGCCAGCAGCCGGGGCAGGGGGGCAAGCACCGGGGAGCTGTTTTTT
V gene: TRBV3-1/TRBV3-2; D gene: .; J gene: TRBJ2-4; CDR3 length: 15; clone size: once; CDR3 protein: CASSQDASVPDIQYF; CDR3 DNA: TGTGCCAGCAGCCAAGATGCGAGTGTTCCGGACATTCAGTACTTC
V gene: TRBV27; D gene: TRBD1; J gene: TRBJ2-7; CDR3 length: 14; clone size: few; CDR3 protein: CASSLSGQSYEQYF; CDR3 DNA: TGTGCCAGCAGTTTATCGGGACAGAGCTACGAGCAGTACTTC
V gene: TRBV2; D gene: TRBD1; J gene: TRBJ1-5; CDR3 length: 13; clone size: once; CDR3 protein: CASSGQGDQPQHF; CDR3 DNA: TGTGCCAGCAGCGGACAGGGGGATCAGCCCCAGCATTTT
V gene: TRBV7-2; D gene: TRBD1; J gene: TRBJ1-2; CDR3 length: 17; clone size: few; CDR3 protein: CASSPQGQGPFGYGYTF; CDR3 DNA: TGTGCCAGCAGCCCTCAGGGACAGGGACCTTTTGGCTATGGCTACACCTTC
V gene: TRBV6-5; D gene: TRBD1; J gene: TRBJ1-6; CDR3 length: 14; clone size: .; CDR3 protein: CASRPGTGGSPLHF; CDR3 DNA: TGTGCCAGCAGGCCCGGGACAGGGGGATCACCCCTCCACTTT
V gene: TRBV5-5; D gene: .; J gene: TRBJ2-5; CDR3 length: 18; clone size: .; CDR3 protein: CASSPTPTRTDQQETQYF; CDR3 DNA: TGTGCCAGCAGCCCAACCCCAACCCGGACAGACCAACAAGAGACCCAGTACTTC
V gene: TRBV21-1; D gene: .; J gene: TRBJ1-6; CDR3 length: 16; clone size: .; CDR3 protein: CASSKVTGQHNSPLHF; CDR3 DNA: TGTGCCAGCAGCAAAGTTACAGGGCAACATAATTCACCCCTCCACTTT